The 20 T cell receptor beta chains in this list originate from one sample, sequenced in a study of control samples from healthy donors and cancer patients. TCRdb's table, derived via immunoSEQ multiplex PCR, lists solely in-frame clones and lacks some. The profile shows some 140,000 clones, roughly 92% of them singletons. The sequenced material came from blood. These receptors were taken from a man between 25 and 39 years old in good health.

Turning to this clone: Other DNA sequences in this specimen translate into the identical CDR3. The DNA of the CDR3 is TGTGCCATCAGTGACAGGTCTGCGAACACCGGGGAGCTGTTTTTT. Its protein is CAISDRSANTGELFF. The chain couples TRBV10-3 to TRBJ2-2; no clear D gene. The germline V gene encodes CDR1 ENHRY and CDR2 SYGVKD. V lost 3 bases, J lost 0 bases, and 8 bases lay in between. The CDR3 runs 15 residues.

J is TRBJ1-5 and V is TRBV13, with a tentative D call TRBD1 (6 bases). Deletions cut 5 bases from V and 4 bases from J, with 12 bases between. Germline V CDR1 and CDR2: PRHDT, FYEKMQ (reference sequence). The CDR3 is 14 residues long. The CDR3 region is CASSHRGGNQPQHF. Written as DNA, the CDR3 is TGTGCCAGCAGCCATAGGGGGGGGAATCAGCCCCAGCATTTT.

The V gene is TRBV15, the J gene TRBJ2-7, with 10 bases matching TRBD1. The germline CDR1 and CDR2 sequences are LNHNV and YYDKDF (reference sequence). The CDR3 consists of 13 residues. The junction had 5 bases not matched to a gene; V was cut back by 8 bases and J by 4 bases. CDR3 nucleotide sequence: TGTGCCACCTCGGGACAGGGGAAGTACGAGCAGTACTTC. This sequence encodes CATSGQGKYEQYF.

This chain connects TRBV28 to TRBJ1-5, with D possibly being TRBD1 (6 bases). This CDR3 is built from 17 residues. Germline V gives CDR1 MDHEN, CDR2 SYDVKM. With 7 bases removed from V and 3 bases from J, the gap between germline ends came to 22 bases. The CDR3 region has the DNA TGTGCCAGCAACAATTACCGGGACAAAGTTTCCAATCAGCCCCAGCATTTT. Translated: CASNNYRDKVSNQPQHF.

The chain joins TRBV5-4 to TRBJ1-5; no definite D call. The V end was cut by 1 base, the J end by 5 bases, with 4 bases between. Germline lookup yields CDR1 SGHNT and CDR2 YYREEE (reference sequence). CDR3 length: 12 amino acids. The CDR3 region is CASSLPDQPQHF. DNA for the CDR3: TGTGCCAGCAGCTTGCCGGATCAGCCCCAGCATTTT.

The chain employs TRBV3-1 (or the pseudogene TRBV3-2) and TRBJ1-3; TRBD1 is a possible D gene (5 bases). The CDR3 spans 16 residues. Trimming removed 0 bases at V and 1 base at J, with 10 bases between. Germline V CDR1 and CDR2: LGHDT, YNNKEL (reference sequence). CDR3 nucleotides: TGTGCCAGCAGCCAAGATGGCAGGGTATCTGGAAACACCATATATTTT. It translates to CASSQDGRVSGNTIYF.

The chain combines TRBV21-1 with TRBJ2-3; the table's D call, TRBD2, was not checked against the DNA. TRBV21-1 is given as a pseudogene. The CDR3 extends over 14 amino acids. The DNA for the CDR3 is TGTGCCAGCAGCGCCCGAGGGAGCACAGATACGCAGTATTTT. Translating gives CASSARGSTDTQYF.

The chain is built from TRBV5-6 and TRBJ1-1; D is uncertain. The CDR3 spans 16 residues. Trimming removed 1 base from V and 0 bases from J, with 13 bases in between. In germline, CDR1 is SGHDT, CDR2 YYEEEE. Written as DNA, the CDR3 is TGTGCCAGCAGCTTGTTCGTCAGAACCATGAACACTGAAGCTTTCTTT. This translates into CASSLFVRTMNTEAFF.

This clone was seen a single time. This chain links TRBV5-1 with TRBJ1-1; D not certain. The CDR3 length is 14 residues. V was shortened by 0 bases and J by 1 base, with 7 bases between the two germline ends. Looked up from germline, CDR1 is SGHRS and CDR2 is YFSETQ. The CDR3 coding sequence is TGCGCCAGCAGCTTGGAAGGATCGAACACTGAAGCTTTCTTT. It codes for CASSLEGSNTEAFF.

This chain uses TRBV10-3 with TRBJ2-7; D is uncertain. The V and J ends lost 8 bases and 2 bases respectively, with 13 bases between them. CDR1 and CDR2 (germline): ENHRY, SYGVKD. There are 13 residues in the CDR3. The CDR3 bases are TGTGCCATCGGGGAATCTACGACCTACGAGCAGTACTTC. Its protein product is CAIGESTTYEQYF.

This chain uses TRBV24-1 with TRBJ2-1; TRBD2 aligns across 7 bases. J was trimmed by 7 bases and V by 5 bases; bases with no gene match: 13. The CDR3 totals 16 residues. Germline values: CDR1 KGHDR, CDR2 SFDVKD. The CDR3 coding sequence is TGTGCCACCAGTGCTTCTAGCGGCCAAAAGGGAAATGAGCAGTTCTTC. Residues: CATSASSGQKGNEQFF.

V is TRBV10-2 and J is TRBJ1-2, with no clear D. Germline V CDR1 and CDR2: WSHSY, SAAADI. Trimming stripped 0 bases from V and 8 bases from J, with 10 bases between. CDR3 size: 13 residues. The CDR3 loop reads CASSESRWRGYTF. The CDR3 nucleotides are TGCGCCAGCAGTGAGTCAAGGTGGAGGGGCTACACCTTC.

This chain connects TRBV2 to TRBJ1-3, with 7 bases aligning to TRBD1. From germline, CDR1 is SNHLY and CDR2 FYNNEI. The CDR3 loop spans 18 amino acids. V trimming: 0 bases; J trimming: 0 bases; junction bases outside the gene matches: 8. CDR3 protein: CASSEAGTVPSSGNTIYF. CDR3 nucleotide sequence: TGTGCCAGCAGTGAAGCAGGGACAGTTCCCAGCTCTGGAAACACCATATATTTT.

The chain uses TRBV7-9 and TRBJ2-7; D is undetermined. The germline V gene has CDR1 SEHNR and CDR2 FQNEAQ (reference sequence). Trimming shortened V by 3 bases and J by 2 bases, and 5 bases separated the two germline ends. The CDR3 runs to 12 residues. The CDR3 loop is CASSFGPYEQYF. CDR3 nucleotides: TGTGCCAGCAGCTTCGGCCCCTACGAGCAGTACTTC.

V usage is TRBV5-8 and J usage is TRBJ1-2; D is unresolved. Trimming took off 0 bases at V and 5 bases at J, with 17 bases between the two ends. The CDR3 contains 16 residues. Germline V CDR1 and CDR2: SGHTS, YDEGEE. CDR3 sequence reads: CASSLDVVLGSYGYTF. CDR3 in DNA: TGTGCCAGCAGCTTGGACGTGGTCTTGGGGAGTTATGGCTACACCTTC.

The chain couples TRBV12-5 to TRBJ2-2; D is perhaps TRBD1 or TRBD2 (5 bases each). The CDR3 contains 18 residues. Germline CDR1 and CDR2: LGHNT and FRNRAP. V was trimmed by 0 bases and J by 4 bases, leaving 18 bases between them. CDR3 sequence (DNA): TGTGCTAGTGGTTTGGTACTTTCGTGGGGGAGTGGCACCGGGGAGCTGTTTTTT. This sequence encodes CASGLVLSWGSGTGELFF.

This clone was seen a single time. V usage is TRBV9 and J usage is TRBJ2-7; tentatively, D is TRBD2 (5 bases). This CDR3 is built from 15 residues. The germline gives CDR1 SGDLS, CDR2 YYNGEE. Trimming pared 4 bases from V and 7 bases from J, leaving 21 bases between. This CDR3 reads CASSPAGTGSGEQYF. CDR3 nucleotide sequence: TGTGCCAGCAGCCCCGCGGGTACGGGTTCTGGGGAGCAGTACTTC.

This chain links TRBV27 with TRBJ2-7; D gene ambiguous. CDR1 and CDR2 (germline): MNHEY, SMNVEV (reference sequence). Between the trimmed V and J ends, which lost 5 bases and 2 bases, there was a span of 10 bases. The CDR3 has 13 residues. Here the CDR3 DNA reads TGTGCCAGCAGTCTAGGACGTCCCTACGAGCAGTACTTC. Its translation: CASSLGRPYEQYF.

This clone was seen once. The chain is built from TRBV28 and TRBJ1-3; D is unresolved. Per the germline V gene, CDR1 is MDHEN and CDR2 is SYDVKM. This CDR3 is 14 amino acids long. V lost 3 bases, J lost 0 bases, and 6 bases lay in between. Here the CDR3 reads CASSFESSGNTIYF. The CDR3 coding sequence is TGTGCCAGCAGTTTTGAGAGCTCTGGAAACACCATATATTTT.

V usage is TRBV15 and J usage is TRBJ2-1, with a tentative D call TRBD2 (5 bases). CDR1 and CDR2 (germline): LNHNV, YYDKDF (reference sequence). V was trimmed by 0 bases and J by 0 bases, leaving 12 bases between them. The CDR3 is made up of 17 amino acids. CDR3 in amino acids: CATSRDRVASSYNEQFF. In DNA, the CDR3 is TGTGCCACCAGCAGAGATAGGGTAGCGAGCTCCTACAATGAGCAGTTCTTC. Full variable domain (missing parts from reference TRBV15 and TRBJ2-1): DAMVIQNPRYQVTQFGKPVTLSCSQTLNHNVMYWYQQKSSQAPKLLFHYYDKDFNNEADTPDNFQSRRPNTSFCFLDIRSPGLGDTAMYLCATSRDRVASSYNEQFFGPGTRLTVL.